This T cell receptor beta chain was recovered during a study of blood T cell repertoires in COVID-19. Profiling relied on immunoSEQ multiplex PCR, and the TCRdb table lists in-frame clones only, not all of them. This table has roughly 83,000 clones, 85% to 90% appearing once. Germline loops: CDR1 KGHSH, CDR2 LQKENI. The junction had 6 bases not matched to a gene; V was cut back by 1 base and J by 4 bases. CDR3 length: 15 residues. The clonotype originates from an older man with active or convalescent COVID-19. Sample: peripheral blood. The genes are TRBV18 and TRBJ2-7; 8 bases map to TRBD1. The CDR3 region has the DNA TGTGCCAGCTCACCACGATCGGGACAGGCTTACGAGCAGTACGTC. Protein sequence: CASSPRSGQAYEQYV.